The 27 T cell receptor beta chains below all came from one sample that was sequenced in a study of cytomegalovirus exposure and HLA in healthy donors. The PCR used 60 Vbeta and 13 Jbeta primers. The table came from immunoSEQ multiplex PCR; TCRdb's copy has only in-frame clones and leaves some out. The table shows 50,000 to 65,000 clones, with 75% to 85% occurring only once. Sequenced: PBMCs. These TCRs come from a man aged 45-65 years in good health and CMV-seropositive.

The rearrangement links TRBV15 to TRBJ1-1, with TRBD1 identical over 7 bases. CDR1 is LNHNV and CDR2 is YYDKDF in the germline V gene (reference sequence). J was trimmed by 6 bases and V by 4 bases; bases with no gene match: 11. The CDR3 runs to 15 residues. The CDR3, as DNA: TGTGCCACCAGCACTTTACAGGGGCGAATCCCTGAAGCTTTCTTT. It specifies CATSTLQGRIPEAFF.

The chain couples TRBV19 to TRBJ2-7, with D perhaps matching TRBD1 (5 bases). This CDR3 is 15 amino acids long. The germline V and J ends were trimmed by 1 base and 3 bases, with 13 bases remaining between them. Germline loops: CDR1 LNHDA, CDR2 SQIVND (reference sequence). The CDR3 sequence is CASSIGGGYLYEQYF. The CDR3 DNA is TGTGCCAGTAGTATAGGGGGCGGCTATCTCTACGAGCAGTACTTC.

The J gene is TRBJ2-7, the V gene TRBV9; D is perhaps TRBD2 (5 bases). CDR1 SGDLS and CDR2 YYNGEE come from the germline V gene. V was pared by 3 bases and J by 1 base, with 14 bases between. The CDR3 runs to 15 residues. The CDR3 sequence is CASSAQRPRSYEQYF. Here the CDR3 DNA reads TGTGCCAGCAGCGCCCAGCGGCCCAGGTCCTACGAGCAGTACTTC.

The chain joins TRBV4-3 to TRBJ2-4; 8 positions match TRBD1. In germline, CDR1 is LGHNA, CDR2 YSLEER. This CDR3 comprises 14 residues. Trimming at V came to 6 bases and at J to 8 bases, leaving 9 bases not matched to a gene. The CDR3 loop is CASSMDRVEDIQYF. CDR3 coding DNA: TGCGCCAGCAGTATGGACAGGGTGGAGGACATTCAGTACTTC.

The gene calls are TRBV27 and TRBJ1-5; the D gene is possibly TRBD1 (6 bases). The germline V gene encodes CDR1 MNHEY and CDR2 SMNVEV (reference sequence). The CDR3 has 15 residues. The ends were cut back, 3 bases at V and 1 base at J, with 10 bases in the middle. CDR3 nucleotides: TGTGCCAGCAGTTTTTCAGGGGAAAGCAATCAGCCCCAGCATTTT. It encodes CASSFSGESNQPQHF.

The chain employs TRBV12-5 and TRBJ2-1; 11 nucleotides align to TRBD2. Germline lookup yields CDR1 LGHNT and CDR2 FRNRAP. Trimming at V came to 3 bases and at J to 6 bases, leaving 22 bases not matched to a gene. This CDR3 has 21 residues. The CDR3 sequence: CASGLAGSWGGTSGSLNEQFF. The CDR3 bases are TGTGCTAGTGGTTTAGCCGGGTCGTGGGGAGGAACTAGCGGGAGCCTCAATGAGCAGTTCTTC.

This chain joins TRBV6-1 and TRBJ2-3, with 12 positions matching TRBD2. CDR3 length: 15 residues. Germline CDR1 MNHNS, CDR2 SASEGT. Trimming took 6 bases from V and 6 from J; bases not matched to a gene: 7. The CDR3: CASRRTSGMVDTQYF. CDR3 sequence (DNA): TGTGCCAGCAGGAGGACTAGCGGGATGGTGGATACGCAGTATTTT.

This rearrangement joins TRBV2 to TRBJ1-4, with a possible D match to TRBD1 (6 bases). Germline V gene sequence: CDR1 SNHLY, CDR2 FYNNEI. Trimming cost V 4 bases and J 12 bases, with 18 bases left between them. This CDR3 has 14 amino acids. The DNA for the CDR3 is TGTGCCAGCAGTGTCCAGGGGCGTAATGATCAACTGTTTTTT. Translated: CASSVQGRNDQLFF. Complete variable domain (other parts from reference TRBV2 and TRBJ1-4): EPEVTQTPSHQVTQMGQEVILRCVPISNHLYFYWYRQILGQKVEFLVSFYNNEISEKSEIFDDQFSVERPDGSNFTLKIRSTKLEDSAMYFCASSVQGRNDQLFFGSGTQLSVL.

The V and J genes are TRBV9 and TRBJ2-5, with 7 bases fitting TRBD2. The V and J ends lost 2 bases and 2 bases, in that order; junction bases with no gene match: 3. This CDR3 is 14 amino acids long. Germline loops: CDR1 SGDLS, CDR2 YYNGEE. The CDR3 loop is CASSVSGGQETQYF. The DNA of the CDR3 is TGTGCCAGCAGCGTTTCCGGGGGGCAAGAGACCCAGTACTTC.

This sequence joins TRBV5-1 and TRBJ2-7, with 8 nucleotides matching TRBD2. Germline lookup yields CDR1 SGHRS and CDR2 YFSETQ. The CDR3 consists of 16 residues. V lost 1 base, J lost 1 base, and 7 bases stayed unmatched. The CDR3 region has the DNA TGCGCCAGCAGCTTGCCCTCGGGGGGGCTTTCCTACGAGCAGTACTTC. It is translated as CASSLPSGGLSYEQYF. Using reference TRBV5-1 and TRBJ2-7 for the parts outside the CDR3, the full variable domain is KAGVTQTPRYLIKTRGQQVTLSCSPISGHRSVSWYQQTPGQGLQFLFEYFSETQRNKGNFPGRFSGRQFSNSRSEMNVSTLELGDSALYLCASSLPSGGLSYEQYFGPGTRLTVT.

This clone was picked up one time. This chain joins TRBV5-8 and TRBJ1-4; D is perhaps TRBD1 (6 bases). The germline CDR1 and CDR2 sequences are SGHTS and YDEGEE. This CDR3 has 16 residues. Trimming removed 4 bases at V and 6 bases at J, with 19 bases between. The CDR3 is CASSIRGHAWDEKLFF. As DNA, the CDR3 is TGTGCCAGCAGCATCCGGGGACACGCTTGGGATGAAAAACTGTTTTTT.

This chain links TRBV6-5 with TRBJ1-3; 7 bases map to TRBD1. The ends lost 7 bases at V and 0 bases at J; junction bases unmatched: 3. The CDR3 loop spans 14 amino acids. Germline V lookup: CDR1 MNHEY, CDR2 SVGAGI. CDR3: CASNDRVSGNTIYF. CDR3 in DNA: TGTGCCAGCAACGACAGGGTCTCTGGAAACACCATATATTTT.

The chain is built from TRBV4-3 and TRBJ2-1; 8 positions agree with TRBD2. This CDR3 has 14 amino acids. Trimming cost V 2 bases and J 8 bases; bases outside gene matches: 5. Germline-derived CDR1 and CDR2 are LGHNA and YSLEER. This chain's CDR3 is CASSQWRGDYEQFF. In DNA form, the CDR3 reads TGCGCCAGCAGCCAATGGCGGGGGGACTATGAGCAGTTCTTC.

This clone appeared a single time. The chain combines TRBV9 with TRBJ1-4, with D hard to call. CDR1 is SGDLS, CDR2 YYNGEE, per germline. This CDR3 has 16 residues. Deletions cut 2 bases from V and 0 bases from J, with 11 bases between. The CDR3 protein is CASSVGRATTNEKLFF. CDR3 DNA sequence: TGTGCCAGCAGCGTGGGTAGAGCGACAACTAATGAAAAACTGTTTTTT.

The CDR3 DNA reads TGTGCCAGCCGACTGACCGATGAGCAGTTCTTC. It specifies CASRLTDEQFF. The chain uses TRBV2 and TRBJ2-1; D is undetermined. CDR3 length: 11 residues. The V end was cut by 8 bases, the J end by 8 bases, with 10 bases between. From germline, CDR1 is SNHLY and CDR2 FYNNEI. Looking up the rest from reference TRBV2 and TRBJ2-1 gives the full variable domain: EPEVTQTPSHQVTQMGQEVILRCVPISNHLYFYWYRQILGQKVEFLVSFYNNEISEKSEIFDDQFSVERPDGSNFTLKIRSTKLEDSAMYFCASRLTDEQFFGPGTRLTVL.

This clone appeared a few times. One base separates it from a far larger clone, so it is likely a read error. This sample includes further DNA sequences coding for the same CDR3. The chain has TRBV21-1 and TRBJ2-1; the table's D gene call, TRBD2, was not cross checked with the DNA. TRBV21-1 is annotated as a pseudogene. CDR3 length: 17 amino acids. The CDR3 DNA is TGTGCCAGCAGCCAAGATATGATCGTACTCATCTACAATGAGCAGTTCTTC. Protein product: CASSQDMIVLIYNEQFF.

The V and J genes are TRBV27 and TRBJ2-4, with a tentative D call TRBD1 (6 bases). With 3 bases removed from V and 0 bases from J, the gap between germline ends came to 18 bases. CDR3 length: 18 amino acids. Germline lookup yields CDR1 MNHEY and CDR2 SMNVEV (reference sequence). In DNA, the CDR3 is TGTGCCAGCAGTTTCCTAGGACAGCATTGTAGAGCCAAAAACATTCAGTACTTC. Its translation is CASSFLGQHCRAKNIQYF.

The V call is TRBV7-2, the J call TRBJ2-3; possibly TRBD1 for D (5 bases). The V end lost 5 bases, the J end lost 0 bases, and 9 bases lay between the germline ends. Germline CDR1 and CDR2: SGHTA and FQGNSA. CDR3 length: 14 residues. The CDR3 loop is CASSLDISTDTQYF. For the CDR3, the DNA is TGTGCCAGCAGCCTGGACATCAGCACAGATACGCAGTATTTT.

The gene calls are TRBV28 and TRBJ1-1; D not certain. The germline gives CDR1 MDHEN, CDR2 SYDVKM. The CDR3 contains 14 residues. Trimming took 2 bases from V and 0 from J, leaving 7 bases between them. The CDR3 spells CASSLAGVNTEAFF. Written as DNA, the CDR3 is TGTGCCAGCAGTTTAGCCGGGGTGAACACTGAAGCTTTCTTT.

The V gene is TRBV5-1, the J gene TRBJ2-6; 10 nucleotides match TRBD1. Germline CDR1 SGHRS, CDR2 YFSETQ. Losses at the gene ends were 5 bases for V and 0 bases for J; bases not matched to a gene: 8. This CDR3 region has 18 residues. In nucleotides, the CDR3 is TGCGCCAGCAGAATGAGGGGGACAGGGGACTCTGGGGCCAACGTCCTGACTTTC. This codes for CASRMRGTGDSGANVLTF.

The rearrangement joins TRBV5-1 to TRBJ2-1; 10 bases line up with TRBD2. V shed 5 bases and J 5 bases; nucleotides not matched to a gene: 7. Germline V lookup: CDR1 SGHRS, CDR2 YFSETQ. CDR3 length: 15 amino acids. CDR3 residues: CASSRLAGLDNEQFF. The CDR3, as DNA: TGCGCCAGCAGTCGACTAGCGGGCTTAGACAATGAGCAGTTCTTC. The whole variable domain, remainder taken from reference TRBV5-1 and TRBJ2-1, is KAGVTQTPRYLIKTRGQQVTLSCSPISGHRSVSWYQQTPGQGLQFLFEYFSETQRNKGNFPGRFSGRQFSNSRSEMNVSTLELGDSALYLCASSRLAGLDNEQFFGPGTRLTVL.

This chain's CDR3 is CASSLGVNREETQYF. CDR3 sequence (DNA): TGTGCCAGCAGCTTAGGTGTGAACAGAGAAGAGACCCAGTACTTC. This chain uses TRBV7-7 with TRBJ2-5; D ambiguous. Germline V gives CDR1 SSHAT, CDR2 FNYEAQ (reference sequence). The ends were cut back, 1 base at V and 3 bases at J, with 12 bases in the middle. CDR3 size: 15 residues.

The sample holds a few counts of this clone. The chain uses TRBV27 and TRBJ2-5, with TRBD2 as a possible D gene (6 bases). This CDR3 contains 13 residues. Trimming cost V 3 bases and J 5 bases, with 10 bases left between them. CDR1 and CDR2 (germline): MNHEY, SMNVEV (reference sequence). CDR3 bases: TGTGCCAGCAGTTTGCCGGGGAGGGAGACCCAGTACTTC. It translates to CASSLPGRETQYF.

This chain connects TRBV6-6 to TRBJ1-2, with D perhaps matching TRBD1 (6 bases). The CDR3 is 15 amino acids. Trimming took off 0 bases at V and 1 base at J, with 9 bases between the two ends. Germline-derived CDR1 and CDR2 are MNHNY and SVGAGI (reference sequence). The CDR3 region is CASSYSSGVNYGYTF. CDR3 bases: TGTGCCAGCAGTTACTCTTCAGGGGTTAACTATGGCTACACCTTC.

The chain employs TRBV19 and TRBJ2-5, with 10 bases lining up with TRBD1. The CDR3 has 15 residues. Germline V gene data show CDR1 as LNHDA and CDR2 as SQIVND (reference sequence). V lost 3 bases to trimming and J lost 5 bases; unmatched junction nucleotides: 6. The CDR3 sequence is CASSITGQGLETQYF. The CDR3, as DNA: TGTGCCAGTAGTATTACGGGACAGGGGTTGGAGACCCAGTACTTC. Full variable domain (outside the CDR3, taken from reference TRBV19 and TRBJ2-5): DGGITQSPKYLFRKEGQNVTLSCEQNLNHDAMYWYRQDPGQGLRLIYYSQIVNDFQKGDIAEGYSVSREKKESFPLTVTSAQKNPTAFYLCASSITGQGLETQYFGPGTRLLVL.

The chain is built from TRBV7-2 and TRBJ2-3; 7 nucleotides line up with TRBD2. The CDR3 spans 15 residues. With V trimmed by 1 base and J by 2 bases, 3 bases remained unmatched. The germline CDR1 and CDR2 sequences are SGHTA and FQGNSA. The CDR3 loop reads CASSLVSGVTDTQYF. The CDR3 bases are TGTGCCAGCAGCTTAGTGAGCGGGGTCACAGATACGCAGTATTTT.

The genes are TRBV30 and TRBJ2-1; perhaps TRBD2 as D (5 bases). The CDR3 extends over 15 amino acids. Germline V gene data show CDR1 as GTSNPN and CDR2 as SVGIG (reference sequence). V was cut by 0 bases and J by 0 bases, with 9 bases left in between. The chain's CDR3 is CAWSVVGSSYNEQFF. CDR3 in DNA: TGTGCCTGGAGTGTAGTAGGGAGCTCCTACAATGAGCAGTTCTTC.